The 28 T cell receptor beta chains given below trace back to one sample, sequenced in a study of breast tumors, draining lymph nodes, adjacent tissues. TCRdb passed the multiplex PCR reads through MiXCR, listing each CDR3 protein once. This sample carries some 200,000 distinct CDR3 sequences, around 33% of them seen once, and the ten largest clones take about 4.3%. Samples came from axillary lymph nodes draining the breast cancer. The sample comprised axillary lymph node tissue. Every receptor here comes from a female donor with breast cancer. Some clones in this sample may be carry-over from other donors' samples.

The rearrangement joins TRBV7-9 to TRBJ2-2, with 9 nucleotides matching TRBD2. Germline trimming cut 5 bases from V and 4 bases from J; bases unmatched to any gene: 5. Germline CDR1 SEHNR, CDR2 FQNEAQ (reference sequence). This CDR3 has 15 residues. The CDR3 loop reads CASSHAAGGTGELFF. The CDR3 nucleotides are TGTGCCAGCAGCCACGCAGCGGGAGGCACCGGGGAGCTGTTTTTT.

The sample holds a few counts of this clonotype. The chain joins TRBV6-2 or TRBV6-3 to TRBJ2-5; D is perhaps TRBD2 (5 bases). The V and J ends lost 5 bases and 1 base respectively, with 11 bases between them. The germline V gene encodes CDR1 MNHEY and CDR2 SVGEGT. The CDR3 sequence is 14 residues long. The CDR3 here is CASSVASPQETQYF. Here the CDR3 DNA reads TGTGCCAGCAGTGTCGCTAGCCCCCAAGAGACCCAGTACTTC.

This clonotype has ten or more counts. J is TRBJ1-2 and V is TRBV4-1; 7 bases are shared with TRBD1. The CDR3 sequence is 17 residues long. The germline CDR1 and CDR2 sequences are MGHRA and YSYEKL. The V segment lost 0 bases and the J segment 5 bases; nucleotides outside the gene matches: 12. The CDR3 protein is CASSQDFFREGAYGYTF. In DNA, the CDR3 is TGCGCCAGCAGCCAAGATTTTTTTAGGGAGGGGGCGTATGGCTACACCTTC.

The chain carries TRBV5-8 and TRBJ2-1, with 14 bases lining up with TRBD2. Losses at the gene ends were 1 base for V and 9 bases for J; bases not matched to a gene: 3. The CDR3 length is 15 residues. The germline gives CDR1 SGHTS, CDR2 YDEGEE. The chain's CDR3 is CASSLRLAGGFEQFF. As DNA, the CDR3 is TGTGCCAGCAGCTTGAGACTAGCGGGAGGGTTTGAGCAGTTCTTC.

The chain is built from TRBV4-3 and TRBJ1-5; TRBD1 might be the D (5 bases). The CDR3 contains 16 residues. V gave up 0 bases and J gave up 4 bases, with 13 bases separating them. The V gene's germline CDR1 is LGHNA and CDR2 YSLEER. The CDR3 spells CASSQDLQGRNQPQHF. The CDR3 DNA reads as TGCGCCAGCAGCCAAGATCTCCAGGGTAGGAATCAGCCCCAGCATTTT.

This clonotype has a single count. At one end, the junction sequence differs from germline, possibly due to a read error. This rearrangement joins TRBV20-1 to TRBJ2-1; 12 nucleotides match TRBD2. The CDR3 is 16 amino acids. Per germline, CDR1 DFQATT and CDR2 SNEGSKA (reference sequence). CDR3 sequence: CSASSLAGGRDNEQFF. CDR3 nucleotides: TGCAGTGCCTCCAGCCTAGCGGGAGGGCGGGACAATGAGCAGTTCTTT.

This clonotype was seen at least ten times. The rearrangement links TRBV20-1 to TRBJ2-7; 7 bases match TRBD1. Germline CDR1 reads DFQATT; CDR2 reads SNEGSKA (reference sequence). The CDR3 loop spans 14 amino acids. Germline trimming cut 3 bases from V and 4 bases from J; bases unmatched to any gene: 9. CDR3 loop: CSARGTVTPYEQYF. The CDR3 DNA follows: TGCAGTGCTAGGGGGACAGTAACGCCGTACGAGCAGTACTTC.

In its sample, this clonotype was seen a few times. The V call is TRBV3-1, the J call TRBJ2-6; no clear D gene. CDR3 length equals 19 residues. CDR1 and CDR2 (germline): LGHDT, YNNKEL (reference sequence). The V gene lost 0 bases and the J gene lost 4 bases, with 19 bases spanning the gap. The CDR3 spells CASSQEIAQLGTGANVLTF. CDR3 DNA: TGTGCCAGCAGCCAAGAAATTGCTCAGCTGGGTACCGGGGCCAACGTCCTGACTTTC.

Worth noting for this clonotype: This may be a read error: a much more frequent sequence differs by one nucleotide. The chain links TRBV7-6 to TRBJ2-1; 14 positions match TRBD2. This CDR3 spans 17 amino acids. Per the germline V gene, CDR1 is SGHVS and CDR2 is FNYEAQ. CDR3: CASSLGLAGGSYNQQFF. CDR3 in DNA: TGTGCCAGCAGCTTAGGACTAGCGGGGGGGTCCTACAATCAGCAGTTCTTC.

A note on this clonotype: A much larger clonotype is one base distant, so this may be a read error. The chain links TRBV5-1 to TRBJ2-2, with a possible D match to TRBD2 (5 bases). The CDR3 spans 16 residues. CDR1 and CDR2 (germline): SGHRS, YFSETQ. The CDR3 is CASSLLADSNTGELVF. Written as DNA, the CDR3 is TGCGCCAGCAGCTTGTTGGCGGACTCGAACACCGGGGAGCTGGTTTTT.

As regards this clonotype: A much larger clone differs from this one at a single base, so this may be a read error. V usage is TRBV7-2 and J usage is TRBJ2-1; 8 bases line up with TRBD2. This CDR3 has 15 residues. Germline V gene data show CDR1 as SGHTA and CDR2 as FQGNSA. The CDR3 nucleotides are TGTGCCAGCAGCTTAGGAGCGGGAGTCTACAATGAGCAGCTCTTC. Its translation: CASSLGAGVYNEQLF.

This clonotype has at least ten counts. V usage is TRBV24-1 and J usage is TRBJ2-7; D is perhaps TRBD2 (5 bases). The V gene's germline CDR1 is KGHDR and CDR2 SFDVKD. V was shortened by 3 bases and J by 6 bases, with 11 bases between the two germline ends. The CDR3 consists of 13 residues. The CDR3 DNA follows: TGTGCCACCAGTGATGCGGGCTTCGTCGAGCAGTACTTC. Protein sequence: CATSDAGFVEQYF.

V is TRBV20-1 and J is TRBJ2-3; 9 nucleotides agree with TRBD2. The junction had 24 bases not matched to a gene; V was cut back by 6 bases and J by 11 bases. This CDR3 contains 17 residues. From germline, CDR1 is DFQATT and CDR2 SNEGSKA (reference sequence). The CDR3 reads CSASSASGMTSYNEQYF. The CDR3 DNA reads as TGCAGTGCCTCTTCAGCTAGCGGGATGACCTCCTACAATGAGCAGTATTTT.

CDR3 bases: TGCAGTGCTGGGGGACAGGGGGGATTTGCCTACGAGCAGTACTTC. Translation: CSAGGQGGFAYEQYF. V gene TRBV20-1 combines with J gene TRBJ2-7; the match to TRBD1 covers 11 bases. CDR3 length: 15 residues. CDR1 DFQATT and CDR2 SNEGSKA come from the germline V gene (reference sequence). With 5 bases clipped from V and 2 bases from J, the junction kept 8 bases outside the gene matches.

Many counts were recorded for this clonotype. The CDR3 DNA reads as TGCAGTGCTAGAGATCGAAGAAAACCCCAGCATTTT. Encoded protein: CSARDRRKPQHF. The V and J genes are TRBV20-1 and TRBJ1-5, with D unresolved. CDR3 size: 12 residues. V lost 0 bases and J 10 bases, leaving 10 bases between the germline ends. Germline V gene data show CDR1 as DFQATT and CDR2 as SNEGSKA (reference sequence).

Many counts were recorded for this clonotype. The rearrangement links TRBV7-9 to TRBJ2-3, with 16 bases lining up with TRBD2. Germline CDR1 is SEHNR and CDR2 is FQNEAQ (reference sequence). V shed 5 bases and J 4 bases; nucleotides not matched to a gene: 12. CDR3 length: 19 residues. DNA for the CDR3: TGTGCCAGCAGCATGGGACTAGCGGGAGGGCCCATCCTCCCAGATACGCAGTATTTT. Amino acid sequence: CASSMGLAGGPILPDTQYF.

This chain uses TRBV24-1 with TRBJ1-5, with D tentatively TRBD1 (6 bases). Trimming removed 5 bases at V and 4 bases at J, with 17 bases between. The CDR3 covers 16 residues. Per germline, CDR1 KGHDR and CDR2 SFDVKD. CDR3 coding DNA: TGTGCCACCAGTGGTGAGGGGGGCAGAATAAATCAGCCCCAGCATTTT. Protein sequence: CATSGEGGRINQPQHF.

This clonotype was seen more than once but under ten times. The chain uses TRBV6-1 and TRBJ2-1; TRBD2 matches at 8 bases. V dropped 2 bases and J dropped 9; count of bases not matched to a gene: 6. The CDR3 is 14 amino acids. The V gene's germline CDR1 is MNHNS and CDR2 SASEGT. CDR3 in amino acids: CASSENMAGGEQFF. Written as DNA, the CDR3 is TGTGCCAGCAGTGAAAATATGGCGGGGGGTGAGCAGTTCTTC.

This chain joins TRBV20-1 and TRBJ1-4; D is unclear. This CDR3 has 11 residues. The germline V gene has CDR1 DFQATT and CDR2 SNEGSKA (reference sequence). V shed 2 bases and J shed 8 bases, with 6 bases lying between them. CDR3 in amino acids: CSARPREKLFF. CDR3 bases: TGCAGTGCTAGACCCAGGGAAAAACTGTTTTTT.

This clonotype has a handful of counts. V usage is TRBV18 and J usage is TRBJ2-3, with 10 bases identical to TRBD2. Germline loops: CDR1 KGHSH, CDR2 LQKENI. The CDR3 is 16 residues long. V gave up 1 base and J gave up 3 bases; unmatched junction bases: 4. The CDR3 DNA is TGTGCCAGCTCACCACTAGCGGGAGGCGGGACAGATACGCAGTATTTT. It translates to CASSPLAGGGTDTQYF.

The chain joins TRBV6-4 to TRBJ1-4; 8 positions agree with TRBD1. In germline, CDR1 is MRHNA, CDR2 SNTAGT. V dropped 6 bases and J dropped 1; count of bases not matched to a gene: 7. The CDR3 has 16 residues. For the CDR3, the DNA is TGTGCCAGCAGCCGCCAGGGGGCTCAAACTAATGAAAAACTGTTTTTT. It yields the protein CASSRQGAQTNEKLFF.

The chain couples TRBV10-1 to TRBJ2-2; D is possibly TRBD2 (6 bases). The CDR3 has 14 residues. Trimming shortened V by 2 bases and J by 6 bases, and 10 bases separated the two germline ends. Germline CDR1 and CDR2: WNHNN and SYGVQD (reference sequence). CDR3 region: CASSEHGGSGELFF. The CDR3 bases are TGCGCCAGCAGTGAGCACGGAGGGTCCGGGGAGCTGTTTTTT.

V usage is TRBV20-1 and J usage is TRBJ1-2; a possible D gene is TRBD1 (5 bases). Germline assignment: CDR1 DFQATT and CDR2 SNEGSKA (reference sequence). Trimming removed 6 bases at V and 0 bases at J, with 14 bases between. This CDR3 spans 14 amino acids. Written as DNA, the CDR3 is TGCAGTGCCACTCGCGGGACCGCTAACTATGGCTACACCTTC. Protein: CSATRGTANYGYTF.

The chain employs TRBV2 and TRBJ2-6; 8 bases agree with TRBD2. This CDR3 has 18 residues. With 3 bases clipped from V and 3 bases from J, the junction kept 10 bases outside the gene matches. Germline V gives CDR1 SNHLY, CDR2 FYNNEI. CDR3 nucleotide sequence: TGTGCCAGCAGTGAGATACGGGGGGGCGAGGTTGGGGCCAACGTCCTGACTTTC. It codes for CASSEIRGGEVGANVLTF.

This CDR3 reads CASSLTFSSYNEQFF. CDR3 sequence (DNA): TGTGCCAGCAGTCTGACATTTAGCTCCTACAATGAGCAGTTCTTC. This sequence joins TRBV28 and TRBJ2-1, with no clear D. Germline V gene lookup returns CDR1 MDHEN and CDR2 SYDVKM. Trimming stripped 5 bases from V and 0 bases from J, with 11 bases between. This CDR3 contains 15 residues.

This clonotype was picked up many times. V gene TRBV6-2 or TRBV6-3 combines with J gene TRBJ2-7; D is perhaps TRBD1 (6 bases). Trimming left V 2 bases short and J 3 bases short, with 11 bases between. Germline CDR1 and CDR2: MNHEY and SVGEGT. The CDR3 totals 14 residues. CDR3 sequence (DNA): TGTGCCAGCAGTTACGGACAGTTAGGCTACGAGCAGTACTTC. Translated: CASSYGQLGYEQYF.

Concerning this clonotype: Just one base apart from a much larger clone, this may be a read error. The chain carries TRBV6-5 and TRBJ2-3, with 14 bases identical to TRBD2. The CDR3 consists of 19 residues. Germline lookup yields CDR1 MNHEY and CDR2 SVGAGI. Trimming took 6 bases from V and 0 from J; bases not matched to a gene: 11. The CDR3 here is CASRQTSGGARSSTDTQYF. The CDR3 DNA follows: TGTGCCAGCAGACAGACTAGCGGGGGGGCCCGATCGAGCACAGATACGCAGTATTTT.

Many counts were recorded for this clonotype. V gene TRBV9 combines with J gene TRBJ1-6; D unresolved. V shed 0 bases and J shed 10 bases, with 8 bases lying between them. Germline CDR1 and CDR2: SGDLS and YYNGEE. CDR3 length: 13 amino acids. Written as DNA, the CDR3 is TGTGCCAGCAGCGTAGGCTTGGACTCACCCCTCCACTTT. It is translated as CASSVGLDSPLHF.